The clone carrying this T cell receptor (beta chain) was recorded at least ten times. Trimming cost V 5 bases and J 0 bases, with 20 bases left between them. The germline CDR1 and CDR2 sequences are MNHEY and SVGEGT. This CDR3 contains 17 residues. TCRdb called the RT-PCR reads again in MiXCR, with one record for every CDR3 protein. The table shows about 680,000 distinct CDR3 sequences, with 14% occurring only once. The receptor was derived from a female donor in good health, serving as a healthy control. Sequenced material: memory CD4+ T cells from blood. The chain links TRBV6-2 or TRBV6-3 to TRBJ2-7, with D perhaps matching TRBD1 or TRBD2 (5 bases each). CDR3 DNA sequence: TGTGCCAGCAGTCCGCCACCGGGACGGAGAAGCTCCTACGAGCAGTACTTC. Its protein is CASSPPPGRRSSYEQYF.